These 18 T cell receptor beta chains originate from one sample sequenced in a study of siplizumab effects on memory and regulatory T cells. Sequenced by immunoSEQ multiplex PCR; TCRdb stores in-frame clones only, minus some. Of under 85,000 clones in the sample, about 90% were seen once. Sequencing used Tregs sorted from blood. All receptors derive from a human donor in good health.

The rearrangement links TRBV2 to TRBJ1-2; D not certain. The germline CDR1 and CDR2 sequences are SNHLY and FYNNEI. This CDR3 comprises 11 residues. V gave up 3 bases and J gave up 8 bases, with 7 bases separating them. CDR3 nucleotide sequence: TGTGCCAGCAGTGAGGCCGAAGGCTACACCTTC. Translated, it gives CASSEAEGYTF.

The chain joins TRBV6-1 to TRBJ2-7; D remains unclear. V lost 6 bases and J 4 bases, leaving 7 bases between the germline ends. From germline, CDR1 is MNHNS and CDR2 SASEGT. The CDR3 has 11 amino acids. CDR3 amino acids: CASSSLYEQYF. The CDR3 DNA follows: TGTGCCAGCAGCTCTCTTTACGAGCAGTACTTC.

As DNA, the CDR3 is TGTGCAAGTCGCTTCAAGGACAGATCCTACGAGCAGTACTTC. Encoded protein: CASRFKDRSYEQYF. V is TRBV12-2 and J is TRBJ2-7; the table's TRBD1 call for D was not verified on the DNA. TRBV12-2 is a listed pseudogene. CDR3 length equals 14 residues.

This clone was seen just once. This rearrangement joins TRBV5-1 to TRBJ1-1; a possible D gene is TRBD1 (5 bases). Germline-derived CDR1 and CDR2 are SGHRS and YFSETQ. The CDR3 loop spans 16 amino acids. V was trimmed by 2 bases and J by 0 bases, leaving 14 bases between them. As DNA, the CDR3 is TGCGCCAGCAGCTTTTCAGTTGACAGAGTGAACACTGAAGCTTTCTTT. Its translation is CASSFSVDRVNTEAFF.

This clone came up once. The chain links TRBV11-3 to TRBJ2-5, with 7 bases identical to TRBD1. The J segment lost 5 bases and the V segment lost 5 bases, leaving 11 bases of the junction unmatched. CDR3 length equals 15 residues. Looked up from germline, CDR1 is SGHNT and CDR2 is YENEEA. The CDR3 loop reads CASSRDTGVFETQYF. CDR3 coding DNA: TGTGCCAGCAGCCGCGATACAGGGGTCTTTGAGACCCAGTACTTC.

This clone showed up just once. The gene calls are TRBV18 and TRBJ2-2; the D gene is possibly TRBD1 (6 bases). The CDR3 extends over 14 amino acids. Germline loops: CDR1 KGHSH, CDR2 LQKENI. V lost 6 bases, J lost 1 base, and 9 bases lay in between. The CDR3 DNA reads TGTGCCAGCTCCCCCAGGGGGAACACCGGGGAGCTGTTTTTT. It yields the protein CASSPRGNTGELFF.

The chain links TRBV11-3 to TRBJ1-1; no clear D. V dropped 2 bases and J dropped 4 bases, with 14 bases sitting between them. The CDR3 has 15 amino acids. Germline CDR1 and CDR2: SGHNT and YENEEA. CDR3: CASSLRANFPTEAFF. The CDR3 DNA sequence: TGTGCCAGCAGCTTAAGGGCAAACTTTCCCACTGAAGCTTTCTTT.

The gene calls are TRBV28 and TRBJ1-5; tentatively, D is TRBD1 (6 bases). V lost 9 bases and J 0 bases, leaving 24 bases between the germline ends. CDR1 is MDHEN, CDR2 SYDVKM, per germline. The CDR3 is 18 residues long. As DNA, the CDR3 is TGTGCCAGTAGATTGGTCATGGGGACAAGAATTAGCAATCAGCCCCAGCATTTT. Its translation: CASRLVMGTRISNQPQHF.

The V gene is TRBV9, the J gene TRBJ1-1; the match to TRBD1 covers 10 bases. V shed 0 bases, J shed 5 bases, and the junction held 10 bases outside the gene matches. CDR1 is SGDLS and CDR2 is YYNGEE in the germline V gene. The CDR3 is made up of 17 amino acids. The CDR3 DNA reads TGTGCCAGCAGCGTAGACCCGGGACAGGGGTCGGGGACTGAAGCTTTCTTT. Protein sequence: CASSVDPGQGSGTEAFF.

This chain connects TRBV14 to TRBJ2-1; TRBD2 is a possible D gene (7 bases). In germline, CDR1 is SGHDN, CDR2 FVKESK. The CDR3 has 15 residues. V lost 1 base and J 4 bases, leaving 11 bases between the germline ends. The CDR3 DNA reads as TGTGCCAGCAGCCAAGCCGGGGGGACATACAATGAGCAGTTCTTC. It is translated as CASSQAGGTYNEQFF.

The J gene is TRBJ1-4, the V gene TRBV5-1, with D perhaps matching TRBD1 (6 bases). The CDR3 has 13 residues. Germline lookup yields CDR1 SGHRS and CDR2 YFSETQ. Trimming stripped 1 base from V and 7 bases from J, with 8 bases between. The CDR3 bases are TGCGCCAGCAGCTTGATACAGGGTGAAAAACTGTTTTTT. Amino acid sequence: CASSLIQGEKLFF.

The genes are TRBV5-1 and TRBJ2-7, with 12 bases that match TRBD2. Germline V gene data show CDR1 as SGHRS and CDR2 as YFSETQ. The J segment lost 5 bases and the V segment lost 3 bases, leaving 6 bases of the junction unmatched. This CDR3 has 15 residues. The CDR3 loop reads CASSSLAGGPDEQYF. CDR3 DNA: TGCGCCAGCAGCTCCCTAGCGGGAGGGCCCGACGAGCAGTACTTC.

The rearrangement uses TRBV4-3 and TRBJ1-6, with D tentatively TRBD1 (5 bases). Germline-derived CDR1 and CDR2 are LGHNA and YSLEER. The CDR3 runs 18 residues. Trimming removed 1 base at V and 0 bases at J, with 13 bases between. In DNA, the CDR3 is TGCGCCAGCAGCCAAGGAACCAGACAGAGCTCCTATAATTCACCCCTCCACTTT. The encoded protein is CASSQGTRQSSYNSPLHF.

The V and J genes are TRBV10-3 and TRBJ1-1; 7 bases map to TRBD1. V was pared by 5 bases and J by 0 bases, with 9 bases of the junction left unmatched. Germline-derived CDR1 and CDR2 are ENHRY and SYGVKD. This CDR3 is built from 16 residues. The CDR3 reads CAISRQGRGMNTEAFF. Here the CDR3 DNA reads TGTGCCATCAGTAGACAGGGTAGAGGGATGAACACTGAAGCTTTCTTT.

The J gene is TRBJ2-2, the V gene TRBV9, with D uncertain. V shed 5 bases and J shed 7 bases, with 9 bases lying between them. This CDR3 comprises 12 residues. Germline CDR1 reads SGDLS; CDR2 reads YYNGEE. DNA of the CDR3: TGTGCCAGCAGTAAAGGAGTCGGGGAGCTGTTTTTT. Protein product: CASSKGVGELFF. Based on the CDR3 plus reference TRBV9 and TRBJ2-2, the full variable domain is DSGVTQTPKHLITATGQRVTLRCSPRSGDLSVYWYQQSLDQGLQFLIQYYNGEERAKGNILERFSAQQFPDLHSELNLSSLELGDSALYFCASSKGVGELFFGEGSRLTVL.

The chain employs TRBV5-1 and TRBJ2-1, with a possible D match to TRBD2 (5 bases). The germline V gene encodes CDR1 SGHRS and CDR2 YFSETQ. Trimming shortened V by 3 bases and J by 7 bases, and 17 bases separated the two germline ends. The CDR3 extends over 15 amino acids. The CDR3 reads CASSSTRVGLNEQFF. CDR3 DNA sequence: TGCGCCAGCAGCTCCACTAGGGTCGGATTAAATGAGCAGTTCTTC.

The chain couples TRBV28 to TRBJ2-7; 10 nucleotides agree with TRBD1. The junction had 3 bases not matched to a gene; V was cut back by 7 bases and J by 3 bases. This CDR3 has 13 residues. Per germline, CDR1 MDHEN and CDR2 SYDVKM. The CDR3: CASTRTGGYEQYF. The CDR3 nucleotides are TGTGCCAGCACCCGGACAGGGGGCTACGAGCAGTACTTC.

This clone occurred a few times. The CDR3 is CAISATGKETQYF. CDR3 in DNA: TGTGCCATCAGTGCGACAGGGAAAGAGACCCAGTACTTC. The genes are TRBV10-3 and TRBJ2-5; 7 bases match TRBD1. CDR1 is ENHRY, CDR2 SYGVKD, per germline. CDR3 length: 13 amino acids. The J segment lost 3 bases and the V segment lost 4 bases, leaving 2 bases of the junction unmatched.